What follows describes a single T cell receptor (beta chain). This sample was taken from a study of T cells in Graves' hyperthyroidism and ophthalmopathy. Fresh peripheral blood, approximately 10 ml, was the source of the PBMCs. The CDR3 runs 18 residues. V gave up 4 bases and J gave up 0 bases, with 22 bases separating them. CDR1 SEHNR and CDR2 FQNEAQ come from the germline V gene (reference sequence). The investigators amplified TCR beta CDR3 regions from RNA transcripts. An initial round of RT-PCR targeting the TCR CDR3 relied on the HTBI primer set. TCRdb re-derived calls from the multiplex PCR reads in MiXCR, one entry per CDR3 protein. The sample includes 600,000 to 650,000 distinct CDR3 sequences, about a fifth of them seen just once.

The gene calls are TRBV7-9 and TRBJ2-7; perhaps TRBD1 as D (6 bases). The sequence was collected from a man in his thirties or forties with Graves' ophthalmopathy. The sample taken for sequencing was blood. The CDR3 coding sequence is TGTGCCAGCAGCTCTTTACCCCGGGCAGGGACACACTCCTACGAGCAGTACTTC. Residues: CASSSLPRAGTHSYEQYF.